A single sample gave rise to the 17 T cell receptor beta chains below, sequenced in a study of blood T cell repertoires in COVID-19. TCRdb's table, derived via immunoSEQ multiplex PCR, lists solely in-frame clones and lacks some. The sample has tens of thousands of clones, approximately 82% seen once. The sample taken for sequencing was peripheral blood. All receptors come from a human donor in a cohort sampled during active COVID-19.

V and J are TRBV14 and TRBJ1-1; D is possibly TRBD1 (5 bases). V was cut by 4 bases and J by 3 bases, with 15 bases left in between. Per germline, CDR1 SGHDN and CDR2 FVKESK. There are 15 residues in the CDR3. The CDR3 region has the DNA TGTGCCAGCAGCCGGGCGACAGATATCTACACTGAAGCTTTCTTT. Translated: CASSRATDIYTEAFF.

The V and J genes are TRBV5-1 and TRBJ2-3; 7 nucleotides agree with TRBD1. Trimming at V came to 0 bases and at J to 5 bases, leaving 3 bases not matched to a gene. The CDR3 extends over 14 amino acids. Per germline, CDR1 SGHRS and CDR2 YFSETQ. This CDR3 is CASSLGTGGDTQYF. In DNA, the CDR3 is TGCGCCAGCAGCTTGGGGACAGGAGGAGATACGCAGTATTTT.

This chain joins TRBV7-9 and TRBJ2-3; 9 positions match TRBD2. Germline loops: CDR1 SEHNR, CDR2 FQNEAQ (reference sequence). This CDR3 region has 16 residues. J was trimmed by 5 bases and V by 3 bases; bases with no gene match: 9. CDR3 sequence: CASSFPAGGVGDTQYF. CDR3 DNA: TGTGCCAGCAGCTTTCCGGCGGGAGGGGTCGGAGATACGCAGTATTTT.

V usage is TRBV18 and J usage is TRBJ2-4; 8 positions agree with TRBD1. V shed 4 bases and J 5 bases; nucleotides not matched to a gene: 4. Per germline, CDR1 KGHSH and CDR2 LQKENI. The CDR3 contains 14 residues. CDR3 residues: CASSLSTGENIQYF. The DNA of the CDR3 is TGTGCCAGCTCACTTTCGACAGGGGAAAACATTCAGTACTTC.

The V call is TRBV9, the J call TRBJ2-7; D not resolved. This CDR3 region has 15 residues. The V end was cut by 0 bases, the J end by 2 bases, with 12 bases between. Germline CDR1 reads SGDLS; CDR2 reads YYNGEE. This chain's CDR3 is CASSVAPSLAYEQYF. The CDR3 bases are TGTGCCAGCAGCGTAGCTCCCAGTTTGGCCTACGAGCAGTACTTC.

The chain joins TRBV3-1 (or the pseudogene TRBV3-2) to TRBJ2-1; 7 bases are a match to TRBD2. Germline V gene sequence: CDR1 LGHDT, CDR2 YNNKEL (reference sequence). The CDR3 totals 15 residues. With 2 bases clipped from V and 0 bases from J, the junction kept 1 base outside the gene matches. The CDR3 protein is CASSQRGSSYNEQFF. In DNA form, the CDR3 reads TGTGCCAGCAGCCAACGCGGGAGCTCCTACAATGAGCAGTTCTTC.

The chain employs TRBV5-1 and TRBJ2-5; 8 nucleotides agree with TRBD1. With 2 bases clipped from V and 5 bases from J, the junction kept 8 bases outside the gene matches. Germline V gene sequence: CDR1 SGHRS, CDR2 YFSETQ. The CDR3 is 15 amino acids. The CDR3 protein is CASSFETGVRETQYF. CDR3 nucleotide sequence: TGCGCCAGCAGCTTTGAGACAGGGGTTCGGGAGACCCAGTACTTC.

The gene calls are TRBV18 and TRBJ1-2; TRBD1 agrees at 9 bases. Germline assignment: CDR1 KGHSH and CDR2 LQKENI. V was pared by 3 bases and J by 6 bases, with 5 bases of the junction left unmatched. This CDR3 is 14 amino acids long. CDR3: CASSPSRTGDGYTF. DNA for the CDR3: TGTGCCAGCTCACCTTCCCGGACAGGGGATGGCTACACCTTC.

This sequence joins TRBV15 and TRBJ1-1; 11 bases agree with TRBD1. From germline, CDR1 is LNHNV and CDR2 YYDKDF (reference sequence). The V segment lost 3 bases and the J segment 4 bases; nucleotides outside the gene matches: 7. This CDR3 comprises 16 residues. Here the CDR3 DNA reads TGTGCCACCAGCAGGGGACAGGGGGGGAGCGGCACTGAAGCTTTCTTT. Protein product: CATSRGQGGSGTEAFF. Full variable domain (missing parts from reference TRBV15 and TRBJ1-1): DAMVIQNPRYQVTQFGKPVTLSCSQTLNHNVMYWYQQKSSQAPKLLFHYYDKDFNNEADTPDNFQSRRPNTSFCFLDIRSPGLGDTAMYLCATSRGQGGSGTEAFFGQGTRLTVV.

V gene TRBV11-2 combines with J gene TRBJ1-1; D not certain. V lost 3 bases and J 3 bases, leaving 8 bases between the germline ends. Looked up from germline, CDR1 is SGHAT and CDR2 is FQNNGV. The CDR3 has 13 amino acids. CDR3 bases: TGTGCCAGCAGCTTGAACAGAGACACTGAAGCTTTCTTT. Residues: CASSLNRDTEAFF.

The gene calls are TRBV18 and TRBJ2-3, with D uncertain. With 3 bases removed from V and 0 bases from J, the gap between germline ends came to 7 bases. This CDR3 comprises 14 residues. CDR1 and CDR2 (germline): KGHSH, LQKENI. The CDR3 is CASSPVYSTDTQYF. The CDR3, as DNA: TGTGCCAGCTCACCGGTCTATAGCACAGATACGCAGTATTTT.

The chain uses TRBV2 and TRBJ2-5; 7 nucleotides agree with TRBD1. V lost 6 bases, J lost 4 bases, and 5 bases stayed unmatched. The CDR3 contains 13 residues. From germline, CDR1 is SNHLY and CDR2 FYNNEI. CDR3 loop: CASRSGQAETQYF. Here the CDR3 DNA reads TGTGCCAGCAGGAGTGGACAGGCAGAGACCCAGTACTTC. Drawing the rest from reference TRBV2 and TRBJ2-5, the complete variable domain is EPEVTQTPSHQVTQMGQEVILRCVPISNHLYFYWYRQILGQKVEFLVSFYNNEISEKSEIFDDQFSVERPDGSNFTLKIRSTKLEDSAMYFCASRSGQAETQYFGPGTRLLVL.

The chain carries TRBV27 and TRBJ2-1; 8 bases match TRBD1. Looked up from germline, CDR1 is MNHEY and CDR2 is SMNVEV (reference sequence). This CDR3 is 15 amino acids long. V was pared by 3 bases and J by 5 bases, with 6 bases of the junction left unmatched. CDR3 in DNA: TGTGCCAGCAGTTTGGGGGCAGGGGGCCACAATGAGCAGTTCTTC. Translating gives CASSLGAGGHNEQFF.

The rearrangement links TRBV6-5 to TRBJ1-5; D is unclear. Trimming cost V 6 bases and J 2 bases, with 14 bases left between them. Germline CDR1 is MNHEY and CDR2 is SVGAGI. The CDR3 is 15 residues long. The CDR3 is CASSRGGGRNQPQHF. The DNA of the CDR3 is TGTGCCAGCAGCCGAGGCGGAGGGCGCAATCAGCCCCAGCATTTT.

The chain uses TRBV6-5 and TRBJ2-6, with unresolved D. V lost 6 bases, J lost 0 bases, and 9 bases lay in between. Germline V gene data show CDR1 as MNHEY and CDR2 as SVGAGI. This CDR3 region has 15 residues. The CDR3 loop reads CASSNRRSGANVLTF. The CDR3 DNA is TGTGCCAGCAGCAACAGACGCTCTGGGGCCAACGTCCTGACTTTC.

The chain couples TRBV30 to TRBJ1-3; D remains unclear. The CDR3 is 14 amino acids. Trimming took off 5 bases at V and 0 bases at J, with 11 bases between the two ends. Germline V lookup: CDR1 GTSNPN, CDR2 SVGIG (reference sequence). The CDR3 reads CAWGAGSSGNTIYF. The CDR3 DNA reads as TGTGCCTGGGGCGCGGGGTCCTCTGGAAACACCATATATTTT.

The chain links TRBV4-3 to TRBJ1-1, with D possibly being TRBD1 (5 bases). Germline V gene lookup returns CDR1 LGHNA and CDR2 YSLEER. Trimming cost V 0 bases and J 3 bases, with 11 bases left between them. The CDR3 is 15 residues long. Here the CDR3 reads CASSQEWGRYTEAFF. In DNA, the CDR3 is TGCGCCAGCAGCCAAGAGTGGGGCCGATACACTGAAGCTTTCTTT.